The clone carrying this T cell receptor beta chain was seen repeatedly, ten times or more. V lost 1 base and J lost 5; bases outside the gene matches: 5. CDR1 is SGHRS and CDR2 is YFSETQ in the germline V gene. CDR3 length: 14 amino acids. Hyperthyroidism patients were newly diagnosed, had disease duration under 2 months, and were aged 18 to 65 years. This sample was taken from a study of T cells in Graves' hyperthyroidism and ophthalmopathy. There were TCR beta CDR3 regions amplified from RNA transcripts. HTBI primers were the set used in a first-round RT-PCR of the TCR CDR3. TCRdb reprocessed the multiplex PCR reads with MiXCR, giving one entry per CDR3 protein. The data hold about 520,000 distinct CDR3 sequences, with about a fifth observed a single time.

Sequences were obtained from blood. This clonotype was sampled from a man aged 18 to 29 with Graves' hyperthyroidism. The gene calls are TRBV5-1 and TRBJ1-1; 7 bases agree with TRBD1. Here the CDR3 DNA reads TGCGCCAGCAGCTTGCCCCAGGGGGGGACTGAAGCTTTCTTT. Its translation is CASSLPQGGTEAFF. Full variable domain (rest looked up from reference TRBV5-1 and TRBJ1-1): KAGVTQTPRYLIKTRGQQVTLSCSPISGHRSVSWYQQTPGQGLQFLFEYFSETQRNKGNFPGRFSGRQFSNSRSEMNVSTLELGDSALYLCASSLPQGGTEAFFGQGTRLTVV.